This T cell receptor (beta chain) was retrieved from a study of blood T cell repertoires in COVID-19 (dated by TCRdb to the early 2020s). Broadly, across the study: Samples from collaborators originated in the United States, Italy and Spain and spanned both the acute and convalescent phases of COVID-19. The sample metadata nearly always contained a de-identified subject ID, COVID-19 status, age in years and sex. Where HLA class I and class II types were available, the types were taken from metadata supplied by the sample provider, not from assay-based typing. Deeply sampled blood TCRbeta repertoires from subjects exposed to, actively infected with, or recovered from COVID-19 were included in the dataset. The repertoires were released in a freely available public database meant as a resource for research on the immune response to SARS-CoV-2. The material from the prospective study consisted of cDNA or gDNA derived from T cells, B-cell-depleted T cells, or PBMCs. Samples were obtained from the ongoing ImmuneRACE study (first 160 participants) and from about 1,300 subjects provided by 6 global collaborators. Overall study outcomes, separate from this receptor: The quantity of clinical and demographic metadata differed by source and by participant and was supplied without curation.

Collaborating institutions collected whole blood in K2EDTA tubes following their own protocols. For TCRbeta analysis, collaborators shipped samples in one of three forms: frozen whole blood, isolated PBMCs, or DNA extracted from either of those sample types. TCRbeta CDR3 regions were amplified from genomic DNA by means of the immunoSEQ Assay, a bias-controlled multiplex PCR. Per the original workflow: Nucleated cell counts per sample were estimated from amplification of reference gene primers within the assay. To quantify the absolute abundance of each unique TCRbeta CDR3 rearrangement, sequence reads were collapsed and filtered. Productive Simpson clonality was computed per sample as the square root of Simpson's diversity index over productive rearrangements. This is the immuneACCESS table as TCRdb keeps it, with only in-frame sequences that have V and J called. A part of the clones is gone; compared with another copy, unresolved V genes explain less than half, and the rest is unexplained. The DNA gave D and trimming, while V, J and clone size come from that table. The sample table shows about 67,000 clones, and around 85% are seen once. The top ten constitute 4.4% of the sample.

Comments on this clone: Its antigen target is currently unknown. The sample holds no much larger clone one base away, and base qualities are not on file.

The CDR3 runs 14 residues from the cysteine to the phenylalanine. The sequence is cut down to CDR3 DNA, 42 bases in frame from base 1. CDR1 and CDR2 were assigned from the germline V gene (reference sequence) as SEHNR and FQNEAQ. V is pared back by 7 bases and J by 5 bases, with 12 bases lying between the germline termini. The sample was peripheral blood. The sequence joins TRBV7-9 to TRBJ1-6, with the D gene not clear enough to name. The sequence came from a man aged 50 or older with active COVID-19. The CDR3 reads CASTVDTDNSPLHF. The nucleotide sequence is TGTGCCAGCACCGTAGACACTGATAATTCACCCCTCCACTTT.